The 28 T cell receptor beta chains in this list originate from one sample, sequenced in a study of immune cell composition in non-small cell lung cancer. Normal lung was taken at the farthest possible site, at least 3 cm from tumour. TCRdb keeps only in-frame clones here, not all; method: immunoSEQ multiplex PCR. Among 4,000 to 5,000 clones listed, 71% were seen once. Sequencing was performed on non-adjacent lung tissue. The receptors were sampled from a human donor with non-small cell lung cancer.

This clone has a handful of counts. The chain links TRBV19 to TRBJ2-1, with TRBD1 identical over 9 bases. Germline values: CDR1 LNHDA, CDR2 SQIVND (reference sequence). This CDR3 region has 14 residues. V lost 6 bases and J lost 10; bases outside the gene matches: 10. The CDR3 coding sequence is TGTGCCAGTAGCATGACGGGACAGGGAAGCGAGCAGTTCTTC. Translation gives CASSMTGQGSEQFF.

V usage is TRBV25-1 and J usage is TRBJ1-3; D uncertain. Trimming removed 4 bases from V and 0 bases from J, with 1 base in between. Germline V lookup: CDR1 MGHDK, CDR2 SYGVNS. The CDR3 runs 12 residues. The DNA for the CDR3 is TGTGCCAGCAGTGCCTCTGGAAACACCATATATTTT. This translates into CASSASGNTIYF.

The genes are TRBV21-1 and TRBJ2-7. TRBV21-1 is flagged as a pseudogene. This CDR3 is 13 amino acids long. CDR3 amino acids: CASINGGFDEQYF. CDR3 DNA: TGTGCCAGCATCAATGGGGGTTTCGACGAGCAGTACTTC.

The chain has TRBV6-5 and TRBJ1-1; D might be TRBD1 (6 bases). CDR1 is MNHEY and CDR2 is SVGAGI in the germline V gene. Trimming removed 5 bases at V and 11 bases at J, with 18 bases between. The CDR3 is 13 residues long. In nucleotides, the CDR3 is TGTGCCAGCAGTACTGACAGGAGGTATGGCGCTTTCTTT. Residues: CASSTDRRYGAFF.

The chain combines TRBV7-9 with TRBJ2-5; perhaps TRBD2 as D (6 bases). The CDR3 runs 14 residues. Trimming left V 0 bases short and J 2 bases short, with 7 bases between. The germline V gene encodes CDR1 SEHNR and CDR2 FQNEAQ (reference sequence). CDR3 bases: TGTGCCAGCAGCTTAGCTGGGGGGCAAGAGACCCAGTACTTC. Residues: CASSLAGGQETQYF.

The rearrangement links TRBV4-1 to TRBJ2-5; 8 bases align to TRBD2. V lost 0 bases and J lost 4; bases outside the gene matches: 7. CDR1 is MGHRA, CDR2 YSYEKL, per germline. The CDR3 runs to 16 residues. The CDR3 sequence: CASSQEHMAGGETQYF. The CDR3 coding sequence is TGCGCCAGCAGCCAAGAACATATGGCGGGGGGAGAGACCCAGTACTTC.

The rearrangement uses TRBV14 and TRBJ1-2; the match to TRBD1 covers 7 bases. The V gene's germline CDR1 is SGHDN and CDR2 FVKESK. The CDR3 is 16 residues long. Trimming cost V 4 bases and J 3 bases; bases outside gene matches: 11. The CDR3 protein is CASSPQPGQTYYGYTF. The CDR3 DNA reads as TGTGCCAGCAGCCCCCAACCGGGACAGACTTACTATGGCTACACCTTC.

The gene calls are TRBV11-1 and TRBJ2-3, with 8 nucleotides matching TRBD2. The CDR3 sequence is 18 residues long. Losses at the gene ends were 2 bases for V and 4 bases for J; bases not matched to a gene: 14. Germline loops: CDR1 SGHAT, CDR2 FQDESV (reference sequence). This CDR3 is CASSLSGSGGAMSDTQYF. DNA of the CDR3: TGTGCCAGCAGCTTATCGGGTTCCGGGGGGGCGATGTCAGATACGCAGTATTTT.

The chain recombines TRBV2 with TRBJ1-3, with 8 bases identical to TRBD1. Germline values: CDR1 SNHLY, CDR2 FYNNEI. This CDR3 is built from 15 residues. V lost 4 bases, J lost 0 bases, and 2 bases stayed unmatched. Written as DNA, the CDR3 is TGTGCCAGCAGTGTGACAGGGGCCTCTGGAAACACCATATATTTT. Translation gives CASSVTGASGNTIYF.

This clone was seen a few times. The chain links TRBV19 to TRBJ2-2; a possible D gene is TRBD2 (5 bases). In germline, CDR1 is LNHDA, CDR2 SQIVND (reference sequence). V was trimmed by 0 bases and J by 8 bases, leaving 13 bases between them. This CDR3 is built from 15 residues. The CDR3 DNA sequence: TGTGCCAGTAGTATAGATGGGCGGGCTCGGGGGGAGCTGTTTTTT. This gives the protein CASSIDGRARGELFF.

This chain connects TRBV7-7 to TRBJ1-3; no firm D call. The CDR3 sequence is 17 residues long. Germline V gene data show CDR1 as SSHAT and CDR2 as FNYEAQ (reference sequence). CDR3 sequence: CASRNTRVSCSGNTIYF. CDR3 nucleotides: TGTGCTAGCCGCAACACGAGGGTGAGTTGTTCTGGAAACACCATATATTTT.

The CDR3 loop reads CASSLGLAGGETQYF. The CDR3 nucleotides read TGTGCCAGCAGCCTCGGACTAGCGGGAGGAGAGACCCAGTACTTC. The rearrangement links TRBV7-2 to TRBJ2-5; 14 nucleotides match TRBD2. The CDR3 loop spans 15 amino acids. V was clipped by 5 bases and J by 4 bases; unmatched bases: 3. Germline CDR1 and CDR2: SGHTA and FQGNSA.

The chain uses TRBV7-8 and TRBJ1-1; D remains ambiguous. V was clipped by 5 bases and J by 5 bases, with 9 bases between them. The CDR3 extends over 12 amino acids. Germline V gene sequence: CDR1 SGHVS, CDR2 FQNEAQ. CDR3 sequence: CASSPAGTEAFF. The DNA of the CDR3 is TGTGCCAGCAGCCCTGCAGGTACTGAAGCTTTCTTT.

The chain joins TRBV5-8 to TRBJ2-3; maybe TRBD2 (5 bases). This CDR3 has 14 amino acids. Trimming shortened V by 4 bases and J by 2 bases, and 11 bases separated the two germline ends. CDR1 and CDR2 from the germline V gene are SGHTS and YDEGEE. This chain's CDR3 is CASSRRTPTDTQYF. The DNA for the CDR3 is TGTGCCAGCAGCCGGAGGACCCCCACAGATACGCAGTATTTT.

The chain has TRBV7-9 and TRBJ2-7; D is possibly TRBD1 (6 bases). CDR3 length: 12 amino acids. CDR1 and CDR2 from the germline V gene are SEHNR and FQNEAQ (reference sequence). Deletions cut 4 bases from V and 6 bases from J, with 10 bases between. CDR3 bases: TGTGCCAGCAGCTCGGACAGAGTCGAGCAGTACTTC. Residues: CASSSDRVEQYF.

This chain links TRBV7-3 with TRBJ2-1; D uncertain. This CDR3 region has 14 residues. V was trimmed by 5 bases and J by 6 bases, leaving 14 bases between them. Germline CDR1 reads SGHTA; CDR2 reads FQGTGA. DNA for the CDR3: TGTGCCAGCAGCCCCGGTGGTGCCCGCAATGAGCAGTTCTTC. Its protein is CASSPGGARNEQFF.

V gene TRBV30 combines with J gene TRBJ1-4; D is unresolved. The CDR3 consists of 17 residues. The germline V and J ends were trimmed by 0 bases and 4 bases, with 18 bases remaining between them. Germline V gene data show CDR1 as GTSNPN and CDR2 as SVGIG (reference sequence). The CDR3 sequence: CAWSVGIRGRVNEKLFF. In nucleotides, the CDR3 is TGTGCCTGGAGTGTAGGTATTCGGGGAAGAGTTAATGAAAAACTGTTTTTT.

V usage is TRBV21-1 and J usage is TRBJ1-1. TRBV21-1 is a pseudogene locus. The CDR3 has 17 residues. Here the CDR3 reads CASRFKGADKKNTEAFF. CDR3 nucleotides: TGTGCCAGCCGCTTTAAGGGAGCGGACAAGAAGAACACTGAAGCTTTCTTT.

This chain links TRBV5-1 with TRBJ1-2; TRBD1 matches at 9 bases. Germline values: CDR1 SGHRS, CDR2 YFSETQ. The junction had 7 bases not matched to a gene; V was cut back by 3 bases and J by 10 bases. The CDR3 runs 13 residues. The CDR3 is CASSSATGGAYTF. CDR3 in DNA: TGCGCCAGCAGCTCGGCCACAGGGGGCGCCTACACCTTC.

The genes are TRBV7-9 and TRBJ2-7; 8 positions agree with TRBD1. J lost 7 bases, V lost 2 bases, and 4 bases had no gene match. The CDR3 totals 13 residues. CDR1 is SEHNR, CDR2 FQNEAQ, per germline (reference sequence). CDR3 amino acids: CASSLPGGEEQYF. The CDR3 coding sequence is TGTGCCAGCAGCTTACCAGGGGGCGAGGAGCAGTACTTC.

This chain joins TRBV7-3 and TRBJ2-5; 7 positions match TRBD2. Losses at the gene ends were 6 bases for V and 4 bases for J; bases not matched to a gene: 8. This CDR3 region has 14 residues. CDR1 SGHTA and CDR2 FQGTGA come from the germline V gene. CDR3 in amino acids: CASSRTGGGETQYF. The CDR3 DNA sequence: TGTGCCAGCAGTCGTACAGGCGGGGGAGAGACCCAGTACTTC.

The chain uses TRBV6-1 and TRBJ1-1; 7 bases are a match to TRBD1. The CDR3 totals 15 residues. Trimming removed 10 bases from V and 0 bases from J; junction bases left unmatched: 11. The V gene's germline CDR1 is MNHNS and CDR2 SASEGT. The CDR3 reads CATETPQGMNTEAFF. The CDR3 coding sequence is TGTGCCACCGAAACCCCACAGGGGATGAACACTGAAGCTTTCTTT.

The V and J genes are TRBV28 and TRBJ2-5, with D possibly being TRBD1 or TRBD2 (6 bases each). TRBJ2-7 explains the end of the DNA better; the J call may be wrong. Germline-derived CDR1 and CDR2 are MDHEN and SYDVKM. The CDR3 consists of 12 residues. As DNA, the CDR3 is TGTGCCAGCGGGGGGCGCTCCTACGAGCAGTACTTC. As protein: CASGGRSYEQYF.

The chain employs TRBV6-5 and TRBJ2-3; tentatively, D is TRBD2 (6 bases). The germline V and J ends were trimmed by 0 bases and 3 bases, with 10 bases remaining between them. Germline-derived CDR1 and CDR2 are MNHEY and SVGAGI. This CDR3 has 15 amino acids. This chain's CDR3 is CASSYSEGYTDTQYF. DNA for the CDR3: TGTGCCAGCAGTTACTCGGAGGGATATACAGATACGCAGTATTTT.

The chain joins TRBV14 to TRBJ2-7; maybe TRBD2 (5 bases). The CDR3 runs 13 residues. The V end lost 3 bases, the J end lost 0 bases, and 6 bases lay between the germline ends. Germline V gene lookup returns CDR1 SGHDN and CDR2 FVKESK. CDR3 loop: CASSQGSSYEQYF. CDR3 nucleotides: TGTGCCAGCAGCCAGGGGAGCTCCTACGAGCAGTACTTC. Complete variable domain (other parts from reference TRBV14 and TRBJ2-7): EAGVTQFPSHSVIEKGQTVTLRCDPISGHDNLYWYRRVMGKEIKFLLHFVKESKQDESGMPNNRFLAERTGGTYSTLKVQPAELEDSGVYFCASSQGSSYEQYFGPGTRLTVT.

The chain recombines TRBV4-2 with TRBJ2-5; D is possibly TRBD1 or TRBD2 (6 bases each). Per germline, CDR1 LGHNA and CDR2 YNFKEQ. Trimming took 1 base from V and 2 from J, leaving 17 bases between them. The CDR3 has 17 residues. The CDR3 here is CASSQGAGTPGQETQYF. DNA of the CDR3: TGTGCCAGCAGCCAAGGGGCGGGGACACCGGGACAAGAGACCCAGTACTTC.

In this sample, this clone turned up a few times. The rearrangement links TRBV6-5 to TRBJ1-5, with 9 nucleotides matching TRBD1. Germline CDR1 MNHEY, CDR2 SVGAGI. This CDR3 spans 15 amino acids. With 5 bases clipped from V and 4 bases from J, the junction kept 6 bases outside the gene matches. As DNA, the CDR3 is TGTGCCAGCAGTCGACAGGGGGAGAGGAATCAGCCCCAGCATTTT. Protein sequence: CASSRQGERNQPQHF.

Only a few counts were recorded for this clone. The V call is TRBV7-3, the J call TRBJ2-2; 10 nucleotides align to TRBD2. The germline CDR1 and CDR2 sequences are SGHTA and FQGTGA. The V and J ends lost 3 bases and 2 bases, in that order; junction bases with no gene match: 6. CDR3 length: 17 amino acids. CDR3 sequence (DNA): TGTGCCAGCAGCTTGGCTAGCGGGGGCCGTAACACCGGGGAGCTGTTTTTT. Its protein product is CASSLASGGRNTGELFF.